This T cell receptor beta chain was sequenced for a study of T cell repertoires in cytomegalovirus infection. Study-wide background: In the study, CMV epitopes included recently identified HLA-C-restricted and well-studied HLA-B-restricted ones. An indication of both CMV infection and matching HLA type came from public TCR beta signatures. General observations from the study: Based on cumulative public TCR beta family frequency, carriers of CMV plus the relevant HLA were identified. Clonotype analysis showed dominance of the ex vivo response by HLA-C-restricted CMV-specific TCR beta clonotypes.

Via MiXCR, TCRdb re-called the reads, giving one row per CDR3 protein. The table has some 350,000 distinct CDR3 sequences, roughly 34% seen once. The ends were cut back, 1 base at V and 4 bases at J, with 11 bases in the middle. There are 15 residues in the CDR3. Germline CDR1 reads SGHVS; CDR2 reads FQNEAQ. This clonotype was detected ten times or more. The antigen is undetermined. The origin of this receptor is a human donor in good health (CMV status not recorded). Some clones in this sample may be carry-over from other donors' samples. The specimen comprised cultured PBMCs, sampled from culture after CMV antigen stimulation. This sequence joins TRBV7-8 and TRBJ1-5; D gene ambiguous. CDR3 residues: CASSLGRGVNQPQHF. Here the CDR3 DNA reads TGTGCCAGCAGCTTAGGGCGGGGAGTAAATCAGCCCCAGCATTTT.